This passage covers 11 T cell receptor beta chains from one sample sequenced in a study of cytomegalovirus exposure and HLA in healthy donors. The data were produced by immunoSEQ multiplex PCR, yet TCRdb's version contains in-frame clones alone and is incomplete. The table includes about 130,000 clones, about 88% detected once. Sequencing was carried out using PBMCs. These receptors came from a man younger than 45 in good health and CMV-seronegative.

This clone was recorded a few times. Written as DNA, the CDR3 is TGTGCCAGCAGCTTGGCCCCGACAACCGATAATTCACCCCTCCACTTT. Its protein product is CASSLAPTTDNSPLHF. The gene calls are TRBV5-4 and TRBJ1-6; D gene ambiguous. V lost 0 bases, J lost 5 bases, and 12 bases lay in between. The CDR3 has 16 amino acids. Germline V gene lookup returns CDR1 SGHNT and CDR2 YYREEE (reference sequence).

This CDR3 reads CASSLQTGPNEKLFF. The CDR3 DNA is TGTGCCAGCAGCTTACAGACAGGGCCTAATGAAAAACTGTTTTTT. This chain uses TRBV7-6 with TRBJ1-4; TRBD1 aligns across 7 bases. There are 15 residues in the CDR3. V lost 2 bases and J lost 3; bases outside the gene matches: 3. The germline CDR1 and CDR2 sequences are SGHVS and FNYEAQ.

J is TRBJ2-7 and V is TRBV19; TRBD2 aligns across 8 bases. CDR1 is LNHDA and CDR2 is SQIVND in the germline V gene (reference sequence). The CDR3 is made up of 15 amino acids. Trimming took 4 bases from V and 3 from J; bases not matched to a gene: 8. The chain's CDR3 is CASSNSPGTSYEQYF. In DNA form, the CDR3 reads TGTGCCAGTAGTAACAGCCCCGGGACTAGCTACGAGCAGTACTTC.

The rearrangement joins TRBV5-1 to TRBJ1-1; D not resolved. Between the trimmed V and J ends, which lost 0 bases and 0 bases, there was a span of 21 bases. There are 19 residues in the CDR3. The germline CDR1 and CDR2 sequences are SGHRS and YFSETQ. In nucleotides, the CDR3 is TGCGCCAGCAGCTTGGCCAATAGCGGATGGGGAGTAGTGAACACTGAAGCTTTCTTT. Amino acids: CASSLANSGWGVVNTEAFF.

The genes are TRBV21-1 and TRBJ2-7; TRBD2 is the table's D call, not checked against the DNA. TRBV21-1 is a known pseudogene. The CDR3 sequence is 11 residues long. The CDR3 loop reads CASSPPREQYF. CDR3 bases: TGTGCCAGCAGCCCCCCGAGGGAGCAGTACTTC.

The chain has TRBV12-5 and TRBJ2-1; TRBD2 matches 7 bases. V lost 5 bases and J lost 6; bases outside the gene matches: 16. Looked up from germline, CDR1 is LGHNT and CDR2 is FRNRAP. This CDR3 has 17 amino acids. The CDR3 spells CASGPNLLAADSNEQFF. CDR3 nucleotides: TGTGCTAGTGGTCCCAACCTCCTAGCGGCTGATTCCAATGAGCAGTTCTTC.

The V and J genes are TRBV28 and TRBJ1-4; tentative D call: TRBD1 (6 bases). Germline CDR1 and CDR2: MDHEN and SYDVKM. CDR3 size: 20 residues. The germline V and J ends were trimmed by 5 bases and 10 bases, with 35 bases remaining between them. The CDR3, as DNA: TGTGCCAGCAGTCAGCACGTGGGCGGCATGAATCCCCGGGGAGGGGGAAAACTGTTTTTT. Its protein product is CASSQHVGGMNPRGGGKLFF.

V gene TRBV4-3 combines with J gene TRBJ2-2; D not certain. This CDR3 comprises 16 residues. Germline V lookup: CDR1 LGHNA, CDR2 YSLEER. The V and J ends lost 0 bases and 2 bases respectively, with 10 bases between them. For the CDR3, the DNA is TGCGCCAGCAGCCAAGATATACGGGTTAACACCGGGGAGCTGTTTTTT. This encodes CASSQDIRVNTGELFF.

This clone was observed a handful of times. V is TRBV4-3 and J is TRBJ2-2; 8 bases line up with TRBD2. The J segment lost 3 bases and the V segment lost 1 base, leaving 7 bases of the junction unmatched. Looked up from germline, CDR1 is LGHNA and CDR2 is YSLEER. The CDR3 extends over 17 amino acids. CDR3 sequence (DNA): TGCGCCAGCAGCCAAGCCTGGCTAGCGGGTCACACCGGGGAGCTGTTTTTT. This translates into CASSQAWLAGHTGELFF.

The chain joins TRBV11-2 to TRBJ2-7, with a possible D match to TRBD1 (5 bases). V dropped 6 bases and J dropped 3 bases, with 12 bases sitting between them. CDR1 and CDR2 (germline): SGHAT, FQNNGV. This CDR3 region has 13 residues. CDR3 residues: CASRPTGSYEQYF. Written as DNA, the CDR3 is TGTGCCAGCAGACCCACAGGTAGCTACGAGCAGTACTTC.

The chain is built from TRBV7-8 and TRBJ2-5; 7 nucleotides agree with TRBD2. This CDR3 comprises 18 residues. V trimming: 4 bases; J trimming: 4 bases; junction bases outside the gene matches: 18. The germline CDR1 and CDR2 sequences are SGHVS and FQNEAQ. The chain's CDR3 is CASSSSPRLASPLETQYF. The CDR3 DNA is TGTGCCAGCAGCTCGAGCCCCCGACTAGCATCTCCGTTAGAGACCCAGTACTTC.